This T cell receptor (beta chain) emerged from a study of tumor T cells in aggressive B-cell lymphoma. Sequencing used immunoSEQ multiplex PCR; TCRdb keeps in-frame clones, though not all of them. Seen here are around 3,100 clones, under 75% observed once, and the top ten hold around 9.7%. The material sequenced was tumor tissue. This clonotype originated in an adult with diffuse large B cell lymphoma.

The CDR3 loop is CTSSPKLNAGGDPLTIYEQYF. CDR3 coding DNA: TGCACCAGCAGCCCTAAGCTCAATGCTGGGGGCGATCCCTTAACCATCTACGAGCAGTACTTC. The chain couples TRBV1 to TRBJ2-7; no DNA check was done on the table's D call, TRBD1. TRBV1 represents a pseudogene. The CDR3 covers 21 residues.